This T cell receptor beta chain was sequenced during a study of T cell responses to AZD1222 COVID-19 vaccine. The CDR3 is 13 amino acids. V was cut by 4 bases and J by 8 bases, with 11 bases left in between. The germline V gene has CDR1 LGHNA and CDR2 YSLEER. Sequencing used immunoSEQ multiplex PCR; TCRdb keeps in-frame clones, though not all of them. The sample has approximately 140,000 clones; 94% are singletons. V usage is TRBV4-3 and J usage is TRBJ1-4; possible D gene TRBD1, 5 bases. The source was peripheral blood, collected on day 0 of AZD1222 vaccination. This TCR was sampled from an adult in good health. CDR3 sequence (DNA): TGCGCCAGCAGCCCCCCGGGGGAAGAAAAACTGTTTTTT. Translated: CASSPPGEEKLFF.